The text below deals with one TCR beta chain. What it recognizes is unknown. The CDR3 loop spans 15 amino acids. Germline CDR1 and CDR2: SGHDN and FVKESK. The ends were cut back, 1 base at V and 3 bases at J, with 12 bases in the middle. Here immunoSEQ multiplex PCR was the method, and the copy in TCRdb shows in-frame clones only, minus some. Here the sample spans 10,000 or so clones, roughly 90% being singletons. The data derive from a study of STAT3 mutations in large granular lymphocyte leukemia. Study summary: Among longitudinally sequenced T-LGLL patients, roughly half had canonical activating STAT3 mutations detected.

The study, taken as a whole, reports: Persisting codominant clonotypes may have hidden a small pathogenic clone. All newly emerging clones after therapy were STAT3 wild type. Every T-cell large granular lymphocyte leukemia patient had at least one immunodominant TCR beta clonotype.

This TCR derives from an elderly man with T-cell large granular lymphocyte leukemia. Some clones in this sample may be carry-over from other donors' samples. V gene TRBV14 combines with J gene TRBJ1-2; D is possibly TRBD1 (5 bases). The sample consisted of peripheral blood mononuclear cells. The CDR3 region has the DNA TGTGCCAGCAGCCAAGTCACCGCGGGGGACTATGGCTACACCTTC. It is translated as CASSQVTAGDYGYTF.